This T cell receptor beta chain was identified during a study of blood T cell repertoires in COVID-19. Across the whole study: COVID-19 samples collected from the United States, Italy and Spain covered acute and convalescent phases. Nucleic acid was either cDNA or gDNA, and it came from T cells, B-cell-depleted T cells, or PBMCs.

How the authors handled the data: Quantification of nucleated cells was approximated via reference gene primer amplification. Sequencing used immunoSEQ multiplex PCR; TCRdb keeps in-frame clones, though not all of them. The D gene and trimming were derived from the DNA, and the V and J assignments and clone size from that table. The repertoire has approximately 170,000 clones, around 83% of them found once; the top ten carry under 15%. The receptor was derived from a man aged 70-80 years who had recovered from COVID-19. Input material: peripheral blood.

The CDR3 DNA is TGTGCCAGCAGCGCGCTGGAGCGAGCTAACTATGGCTACACCTTC. Protein: CASSALERANYGYTF. The chain recombines TRBV9 with TRBJ1-2; no firm D call. V was cut by 3 bases and J by 0 bases, with 12 bases left in between. The CDR3 totals 15 residues. CDR1 and CDR2 (germline): SGDLS, YYNGEE.